The present entry profiles one TCR beta chain with its context. This clonotype showed up just a few times. Its antigen specificity is not known. Base qualities are not recorded, but no much larger clone differs from it by a single base. The entry originates in a study of early T cells in non-severe SARS-CoV-2 infection listed by TCRdb under 2021. About the investigation overall: Because TCR sequencing relied on bulk RNA taken from unsorted whole blood, pairing of alpha and beta chains was not possible. On the study overall, not on this receptor specifically: VDJdb matching was skewed toward anti-spike CD8 responses and likely underestimated virus-specific expansions by missing private and CD4 specificities.

The study was a case-control design nested within a healthcare worker cohort in London, UK, with weekly nasopharyngeal swab PCR tests and blood sampling. Healthcare workers were recruited between 23 and 31 March 2020, during the week of the UK lockdown, and were followed weekly for up to roughly 16 weeks. From a lookup of the germline V gene, CDR1 and CDR2 are SGHRS and YFSETQ. V gives up 0 bases and J gives up 7 bases, and the segment between their germline ends measures 22 bases. The CDR3 numbers 17 residues from cysteine through phenylalanine. Just the 51-base CDR3 DNA is kept, in frame starting at base 1. The library was produced with 5' RACE. TCRdb lists the instrument as NextSeq 500. Unique molecular identifiers were attached to individual cDNA molecules in the TCR library protocol so that sequencing error and PCR bias could be corrected. TCR alpha and beta chains were both sequenced, and the abundances of alpha and beta sequences in each sample were closely correlated with each other. The authors processed their data as follows. Decombinator V4 was used to annotate TCR sequences for V gene, J gene and CDR3. TCRs were defined as expanded if a significant change between any two time points was detected under a Poisson model with p below 0.0001. TCR abundances were normalised to the total number of TCRs sequenced per sample and were expressed as counts per million. MAIT TCRs were defined by TRAV1-2 paired with TRAJ12, TRAJ20 or TRAJ33, and iNKT TCRs by TRAV10 paired with TRAJ18. VDJdb, accessed 1 November 2021, was searched for CMV, EBV and SARS-CoV-2 annotated TCRs, excluding TCRs annotated for multiple antigens. Starting from the raw public reads, TCRdb applied fastp trimming at Q25, assembled clones with MiXCR and retained in-frame beta chains. Duplicate CDR3 protein sequences are folded into a single record with the most common DNA and genes. These V and J calls are TCRdb output, not the study's own analysis. Here the sample has about 71,000 distinct CDR3 sequences; approximately 15% occur a single time. The top ten clonotypes cover roughly an eighth of the sample.

The chain was built from TRBV5-1 and TRBJ1-2; the D gene is not confidently resolved. The sequence came from an adult who was a healthcare worker with PCR-confirmed SARS-CoV-2 infection or an uninfected control (not recorded which). What was sequenced was whole blood. The DNA sequence reads TGCGCCAGCAGCTTGGGTGACGGAAGGGCAGAATTAGCTGGCTACACCTTC. Translated, it reads CASSLGDGRAELAGYTF.